This T cell receptor beta chain was found in a study of CD8+CD57+ T cells in acquired aplastic anemia. In the study overall: Sorted CD4+ and CD8+ cells yielded DNA averaging about 2.9 ug.

Study outcomes and limitations: Patients and controls shared some 29 CD8+ CDR3 sequences, which appeared highly expressed in patients and within their immunodominant clones. The study found no significant CD8+ Simpson's diversity difference between patients and controls.

Template material for TCR beta VDJ and CDR3 profiling consisted of genomic DNA. In TCRdb, the reads were re-called with MiXCR into one record per CDR3 protein. The profile covers more than 150,000 distinct CDR3 sequences, with 50% to 75% appearing a single time and 40% to 55% taken by the ten largest. Trimming pared 4 bases from V and 5 bases from J, leaving 14 bases between. This CDR3 is 16 amino acids long. The V gene's germline CDR1 is KGHDR and CDR2 SFDVKD. This clonotype showed up just a few times. Its cognate antigen is unknown. This sequence joins TRBV24-1 and TRBJ1-6; D unclear. This TCR derives from a human donor with severe aplastic anemia or a healthy control (not recorded which). Sequenced sample: sorted CD4+, CD8+, or CD8+CD57+ T cells (not recorded which) from PBMCs. CDR3 loop: CATSDLDITHNSPLHF. CDR3 in DNA: TGTGCCACCAGTGACCTTGACATAACTCATAATTCACCCCTCCACTTT.